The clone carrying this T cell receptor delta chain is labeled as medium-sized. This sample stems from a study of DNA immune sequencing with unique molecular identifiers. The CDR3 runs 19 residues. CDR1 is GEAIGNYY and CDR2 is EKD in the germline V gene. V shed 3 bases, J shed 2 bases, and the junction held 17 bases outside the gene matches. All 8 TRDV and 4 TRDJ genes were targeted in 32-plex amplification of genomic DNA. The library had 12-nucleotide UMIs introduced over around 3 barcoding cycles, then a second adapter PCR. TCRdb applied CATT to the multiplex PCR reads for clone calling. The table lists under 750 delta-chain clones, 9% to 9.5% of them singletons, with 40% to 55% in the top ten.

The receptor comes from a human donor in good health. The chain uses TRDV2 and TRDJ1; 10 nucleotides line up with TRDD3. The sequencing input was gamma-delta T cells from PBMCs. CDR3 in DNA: TGTGCCTGTGACCCAACGCGTGGGGGGATACGAGAGAGGACCGATAAACTCATCTTT. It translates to CACDPTRGGIRERTDKLIF.